Listed below are T cell receptor beta chains from one sample, sequenced in a study of blood T cell repertoires in COVID-19. The protocol was immunoSEQ multiplex PCR, while the TCRdb copy is restricted to in-frame clones and leaves out a portion. The sample yields 65,000 to 70,000 clones, around 87% seen once. The sample comprised peripheral blood. The origin of the receptors is a man in his fifties or sixties with active COVID-19. Both conserved end residues are part of each CDR3. A D gene is named only where the DNA matches it firmly. The size entry is marked missing in some rows and otherwise reads once, few, many or a size class.

TGTGCCAGCAGCTTAAGGGCCGGGAATACGCAGTATTTT CASSLRAGNTQYF TRBV13 . TRBJ2-3 .
TGCGCCAGCAGCCAAGTTGGGGCCTTTAATGAAAAACTGTTTTTT CASSQVGAFNEKLFF TRBV4-3 . TRBJ1-4 many
TGCGCCAGCAGCCAAGAATGGGACAGGGGAACTGAGCAGTTCTTC CASSQEWDRGTEQFF TRBV4-3 TRBD1 TRBJ2-1 .
TGTGCCAGCAGCTCCCTTCGGACAGAAGTGAACACTGAAGCTTTCTTT CASSSLRTEVNTEAFF TRBV7-2 . TRBJ1-1 .
TGTGCCAGCAGTGTCTTCAGCAATCAGCCCCAGCATTTT CASSVFSNQPQHF TRBV28 . TRBJ1-5 .
TGTGCCACCAGGGAAGGACAGTTAAATCAGCCCCAGCATTTT CATREGQLNQPQHF TRBV15 . TRBJ1-5 .
TGTGCCAGCAGCTTGGGGACACGGGACGAGCAGTACTTC CASSLGTRDEQYF TRBV5-6 . TRBJ2-7 .
TGTGCCAGCAGCCAGACGACATTGGGAGAGACCCAGTACTTC CASSQTTLGETQYF TRBV3-1/TRBV3-2 . TRBJ2-5 .
TGTGCCAGCTCACCAACAGTTAACACTGAAGCTTTCTTT CASSPTVNTEAFF TRBV18 . TRBJ1-1 .
TGTGCCAGCAGGCTTACAGGGGATGGCAATCAGCCCCAGCATTTT CASRLTGDGNQPQHF TRBV6-6 TRBD1 TRBJ1-5 .
TGTGCCAGCAGTCTATCCCCAGCGGGAGCGGACTACAATGAGCAGTTCTTC CASSLSPAGADYNEQFF TRBV6-6 TRBD2 TRBJ2-1 .
TGCGCCAGCAGCTTGCCCGGGAGCATTGAAGCTTTCTTT CASSLPGSIEAFF TRBV5-1 . TRBJ1-1 .
TGTGCCAGCAGCTCGCGGGAGGGCAGGTTCTTC CASSSREGRFF TRBV7-2 TRBD2 TRBJ2-1 .
TGTGCCAGCAGAAAAGCAGGGAACACTGAAGCTTTCTTT CASRKAGNTEAFF TRBV12-3/TRBV12-4 . TRBJ1-1 .
TGTGCCAGCAGCTTAGGTGAGGGGCGGGAGCTGCCCTACGAGCAGTACTTC CASSLGEGRELPYEQYF TRBV7-2 TRBD2 TRBJ2-7 once
TGTGCCAGCAGCCCCGGGAGGCTGGCTTTCTTT CASSPGRLAFF TRBV3-1/TRBV3-2 . TRBJ1-1 .
TGTGCCAGCAGCATGACGGGAGCCCTCCACTTT CASSMTGALHF TRBV12-3/TRBV12-4 . TRBJ1-6 many
TGTGCCAGCAGCCACTCCGACAGGGGCTACGAGCAGTACTTC CASSHSDRGYEQYF TRBV3-1/TRBV3-2 TRBD1 TRBJ2-7 .
TGTGCCAGCAGCGAACCGGGACAGGGATCCGAGCAGTACTTC CASSEPGQGSEQYF TRBV7-2 TRBD1 TRBJ2-7 .
TGCGCCAGCAGCTTTCAAGGGGAAAATAATTCACCCCTCCACTTT CASSFQGENNSPLHF TRBV5-1 . TRBJ1-6 .
TGTGCCGCCAGACAGGGGGCTATTACCGGGGAGCTGTTTTTT CAARQGAITGELFF TRBV10-3 TRBD1 TRBJ2-2 .
TGTGCCAGTAGTGCCTCCGGGACAGGGAATCAGCCCCAGCATTTT CASSASGTGNQPQHF TRBV19 TRBD1 TRBJ1-5 .
TGTGCCAGCAGTTTCTCTCTCCTCGGGACTCGCGGGGAGACCCAGTACTTC CASSFSLLGTRGETQYF TRBV28 . TRBJ2-5 .
TGTGCCAGCAGCTTAGCACCGAGGAGCAATCAGCCCCAGCATTTT CASSLAPRSNQPQHF TRBV7-8 . TRBJ1-5 .
TGTGCCAGCACCCGGGACAGGGATCTCAATGAGCAGTTCTTC CASTRDRDLNEQFF TRBV2 TRBD1 TRBJ2-1 .
TGTGCCACCGGCCCCCCCCCGGGGGATGACGATGAGCAGTTCTTC CATGPPPGDDDEQFF TRBV24-1 . TRBJ2-1 few
TGCGCCAGCAGCCAAGAATTGGGGCTAGCGATAAACAATGAGCAGTTCTTC CASSQELGLAINNEQFF TRBV4-1 . TRBJ2-1 .
TGTGCCAGCAGTTTATGGGACAGGGACTCTAGCACAGATACGCAGTATTTT CASSLWDRDSSTDTQYF TRBV28 TRBD1 TRBJ2-3 .
TGTGCCAGTAGTATAGGGACAGGGAGAGGCGATGAGCAGTTCTTC CASSIGTGRGDEQFF TRBV19 TRBD1 TRBJ2-1 .
TGTGCCAGCAGTTTATCGGGGGGGAATTCACCCCTCCACTTT CASSLSGGNSPLHF TRBV27 . TRBJ1-6 .
TGCAGCGCGGCTCTGAGCTCTGGAAACACCATATATTTT CSAALSSGNTIYF TRBV29-1 . TRBJ1-3 .
TGTGCCAGCAGGAATTCAGGGAACACCGGGGAGCTGTTTTTT CASRNSGNTGELFF TRBV6-6 . TRBJ2-2 .